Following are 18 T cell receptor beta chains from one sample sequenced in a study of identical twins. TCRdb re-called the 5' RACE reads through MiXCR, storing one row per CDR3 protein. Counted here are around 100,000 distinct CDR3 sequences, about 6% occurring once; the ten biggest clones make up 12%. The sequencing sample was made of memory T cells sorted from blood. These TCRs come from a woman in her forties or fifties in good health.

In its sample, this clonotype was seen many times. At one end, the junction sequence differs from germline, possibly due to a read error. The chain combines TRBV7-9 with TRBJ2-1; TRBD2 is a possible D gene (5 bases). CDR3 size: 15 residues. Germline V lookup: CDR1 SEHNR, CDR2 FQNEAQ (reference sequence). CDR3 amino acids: CASTGVLASSNEQFF. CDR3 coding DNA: TGTGCCAGCACGGGTGTGCTAGCCTCCTCCAATGAGCAGTTCTTC.

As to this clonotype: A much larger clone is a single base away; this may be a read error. CDR3: CATSDAVGNVGQFF. The CDR3 coding sequence is TGTGCCACCAGTGATGCTGTGGGAAATGTTGGGCAGTTCTTC. The V gene is TRBV24-1, the J gene TRBJ2-1; D not resolved. This CDR3 is built from 14 residues. Germline V gene sequence: CDR1 KGHDR, CDR2 SFDVKD. V shed 3 bases and J shed 12 bases, with 17 bases lying between them.

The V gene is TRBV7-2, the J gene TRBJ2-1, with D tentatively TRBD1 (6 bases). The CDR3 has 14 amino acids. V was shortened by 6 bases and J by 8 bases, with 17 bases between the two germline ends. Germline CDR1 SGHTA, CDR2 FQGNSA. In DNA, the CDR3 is TGTGCCAGCAGACTAGTCGCGCCAGGGGATGAGCAGTTCTTC. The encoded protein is CASRLVAPGDEQFF. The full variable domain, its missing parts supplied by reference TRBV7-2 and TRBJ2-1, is GAGVSQSPSNKVTEKGKDVELRCDPISGHTALYWYRQSLGQGLEFLIYFQGNSAPDKSGLPSDRFSAERTGGSVSTLTIQRTQQEDSAVYLCASRLVAPGDEQFFGPGTRLTVL.

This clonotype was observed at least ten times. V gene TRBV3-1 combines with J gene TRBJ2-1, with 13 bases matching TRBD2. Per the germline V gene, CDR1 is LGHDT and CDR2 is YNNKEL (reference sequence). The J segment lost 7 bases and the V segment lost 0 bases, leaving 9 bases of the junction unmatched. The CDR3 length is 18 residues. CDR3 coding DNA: TGTGCCAGCAGCCAAGACCCTCCGACTAGCGGGAGGATAAATGAGCAGTTCTTC. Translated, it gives CASSQDPPTSGRINEQFF.

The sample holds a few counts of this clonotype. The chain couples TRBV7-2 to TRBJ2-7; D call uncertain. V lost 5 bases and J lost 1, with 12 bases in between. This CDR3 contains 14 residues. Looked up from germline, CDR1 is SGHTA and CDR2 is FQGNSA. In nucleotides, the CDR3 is TGTGCCAGCAGCCCTAGACCGGTTTCCTACGAGCAGTACTTC. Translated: CASSPRPVSYEQYF. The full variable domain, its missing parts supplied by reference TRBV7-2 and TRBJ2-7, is GAGVSQSPSNKVTEKGKDVELRCDPISGHTALYWYRQSLGQGLEFLIYFQGNSAPDKSGLPSDRFSAERTGGSVSTLTIQRTQQEDSAVYLCASSPRPVSYEQYFGPGTRLTVT.

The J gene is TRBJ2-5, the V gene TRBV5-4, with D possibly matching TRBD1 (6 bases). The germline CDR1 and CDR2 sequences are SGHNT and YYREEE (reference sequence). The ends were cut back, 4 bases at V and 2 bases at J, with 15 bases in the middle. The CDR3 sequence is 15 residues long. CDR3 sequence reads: CASSPQTGEQETQYF. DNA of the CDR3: TGTGCCAGCAGCCCGCAGACAGGAGAACAAGAGACCCAGTACTTC. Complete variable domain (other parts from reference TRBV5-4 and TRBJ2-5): ETGVTQSPTHLIKTRGQQVTLRCSSQSGHNTVSWYQQALGQGPQFIFQYYREEENGRGNFPPRFSGLQFPNYSSELNVNALELDDSALYLCASSPQTGEQETQYFGPGTRLLVL.

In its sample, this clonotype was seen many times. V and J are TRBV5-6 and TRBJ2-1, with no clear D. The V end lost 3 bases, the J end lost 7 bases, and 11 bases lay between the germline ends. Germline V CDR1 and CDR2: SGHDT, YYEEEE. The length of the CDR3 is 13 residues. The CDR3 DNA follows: TGTGCCAGCAGCTCCCCGTTATCGAATGAGCAGTTCTTC. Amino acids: CASSSPLSNEQFF.

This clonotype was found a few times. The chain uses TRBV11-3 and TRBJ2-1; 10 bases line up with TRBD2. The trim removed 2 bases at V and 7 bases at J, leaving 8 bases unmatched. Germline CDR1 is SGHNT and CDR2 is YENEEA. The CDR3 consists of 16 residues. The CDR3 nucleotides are TGTGCCAGCAGCTTAACTGGAGCGGGAGGGAATAATGAGCAGTTCTTC. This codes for CASSLTGAGGNNEQFF.

The CDR3 reads CASSPGFNTEAFF. In DNA form, the CDR3 reads TGTGCCAGCAGCCCGGGCTTTAACACTGAAGCTTTCTTT. The rearrangement links TRBV3-1 to TRBJ1-1; D not certain. V dropped 4 bases and J dropped 2 bases, with 8 bases sitting between them. The CDR3 loop spans 13 amino acids. Looked up from germline, CDR1 is LGHDT and CDR2 is YNNKEL (reference sequence).

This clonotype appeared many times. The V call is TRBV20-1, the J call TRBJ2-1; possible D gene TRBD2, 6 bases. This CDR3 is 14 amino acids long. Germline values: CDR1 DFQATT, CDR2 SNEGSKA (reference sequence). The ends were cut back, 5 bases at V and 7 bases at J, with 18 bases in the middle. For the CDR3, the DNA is TGCAGTGCTGAACCGGGAGAAAAAAGGAATGAGCAGTTCTTC. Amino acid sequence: CSAEPGEKRNEQFF.

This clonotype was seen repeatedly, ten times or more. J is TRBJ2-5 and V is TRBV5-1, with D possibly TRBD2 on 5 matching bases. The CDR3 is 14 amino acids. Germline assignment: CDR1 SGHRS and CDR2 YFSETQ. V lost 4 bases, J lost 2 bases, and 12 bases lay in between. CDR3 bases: TGCGCCAGCAGCATCCCCCCGGGGCAAGAGACCCAGTACTTC. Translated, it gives CASSIPPGQETQYF.

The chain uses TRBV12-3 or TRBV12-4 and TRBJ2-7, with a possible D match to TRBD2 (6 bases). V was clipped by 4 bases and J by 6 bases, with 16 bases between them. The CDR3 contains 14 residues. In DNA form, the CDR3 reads TGTGCCAGCAGTTCCCCGGAGGGTGAGTGCGAGCAGTACGTC. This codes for CASSSPEGECEQYV.

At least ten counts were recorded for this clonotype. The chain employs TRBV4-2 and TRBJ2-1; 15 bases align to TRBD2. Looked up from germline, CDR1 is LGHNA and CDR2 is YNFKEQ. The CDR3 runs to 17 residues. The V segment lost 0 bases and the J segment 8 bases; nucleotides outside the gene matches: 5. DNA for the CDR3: TGTGCCAGCAGCCAAGAGGTGGGACTAGCGGGAGGTGATGAGCAGTTCTTC. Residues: CASSQEVGLAGGDEQFF.

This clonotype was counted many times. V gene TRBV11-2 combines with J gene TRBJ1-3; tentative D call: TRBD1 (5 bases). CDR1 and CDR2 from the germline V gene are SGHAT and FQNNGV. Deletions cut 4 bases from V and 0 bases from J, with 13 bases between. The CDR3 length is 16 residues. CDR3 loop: CASSYSGLSSGNTIYF. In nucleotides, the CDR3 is TGTGCCAGCAGCTATTCGGGACTCAGCTCTGGAAACACCATATATTTT.

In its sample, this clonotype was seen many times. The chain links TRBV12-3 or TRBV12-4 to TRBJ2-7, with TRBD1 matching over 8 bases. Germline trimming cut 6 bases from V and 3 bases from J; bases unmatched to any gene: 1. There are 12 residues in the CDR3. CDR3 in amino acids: CASRTGGYEQYF. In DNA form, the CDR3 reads TGTGCCAGCAGAACAGGGGGCTACGAGCAGTACTTC.

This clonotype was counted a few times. This chain's CDR3 is CASTRDVGRFEQYF. The CDR3 DNA is TGTGCCAGCACCCGGGACGTAGGACGCTTCGAGCAGTACTTC. The chain is built from TRBV6-5 and TRBJ2-7; D is tentatively TRBD1 or TRBD2 (5 bases each). Trimming cost V 7 bases and J 6 bases, with 19 bases left between them. Per the germline V gene, CDR1 is MNHEY and CDR2 is SVGAGI. CDR3 length: 14 residues.

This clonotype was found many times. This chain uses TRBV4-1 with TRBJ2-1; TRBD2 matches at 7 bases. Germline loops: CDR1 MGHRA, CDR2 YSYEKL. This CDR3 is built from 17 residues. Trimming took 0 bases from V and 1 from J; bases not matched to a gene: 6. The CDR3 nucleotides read TGCGCCAGCAGCCAAGATCCCGCGGGAGTATCCTACAATGAGCAGTTCTTC. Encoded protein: CASSQDPAGVSYNEQFF.

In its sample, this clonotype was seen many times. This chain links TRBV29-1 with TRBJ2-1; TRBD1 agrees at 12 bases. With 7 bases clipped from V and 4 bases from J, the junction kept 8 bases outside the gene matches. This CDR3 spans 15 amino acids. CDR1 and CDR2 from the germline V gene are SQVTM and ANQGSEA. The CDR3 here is CSASLGQGAYNEQFF. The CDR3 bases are TGCAGCGCCTCTTTGGGACAGGGGGCTTACAATGAGCAGTTCTTC.